This paragraph reports one T cell receptor beta chain. Its antigen is undetermined. The data were obtained in a study of T cell repertoires in cytomegalovirus infection. Looking at the study overall: CMV epitopes in the study were HLA-C-restricted (recently identified) and HLA-B-restricted (well studied). TCR beta signatures that were public indicated CMV infection and matching HLA type. General study points: Ex vivo, HLA-C-restricted CMV-specific TCR beta clonotypes prevailed over the rest of the response. The cumulative frequency of public TCR beta families distinguished individuals who carried CMV together with the relevant HLA.

Unmatched junction bases numbered 13, after V lost 6 bases and J lost 5 bases. Per the germline V gene, CDR1 is ENHRY and CDR2 is SYGVKD. This CDR3 is built from 15 residues. One entry per CDR3 protein results from TCRdb running MiXCR on the reads. The table shows around 710,000 distinct CDR3 sequences, with approximately 32% occurring only once. The sequencing here drew on cultured CD8+ T cells from PBMCs, taken from culture after CMV antigen stimulation. The clonotype originates from a human donor in good health (CMV status not recorded). Some clones in this sample may be carry-over from other donors' samples. The chain employs TRBV10-3 and TRBJ2-7, with 7 bases fitting TRBD1. Here the CDR3 DNA reads TGTGCCATCAGAATCGATAGGACAGGAAGGGACGAGCAGTACTTC. This gives the protein CAIRIDRTGRDEQYF.